The clone carrying this TCR beta chain showed up just once. Its antigen is still unknown. The data were obtained in a study of cytomegalovirus exposure and HLA in healthy donors. Overall study results and limits: Analysis was carried out at a later point, and it linked a missense DCLRE1C variant to TCR beta V- and J-gene trimming.

The PCR made use of 60 Vbeta and 13 Jbeta primers. TCRdb keeps only in-frame clones here, not all; method: immunoSEQ multiplex PCR. The sample has roughly 150,000 clones, over 60% seen once. V dropped 7 bases and J dropped 5; count of bases not matched to a gene: 13. This CDR3 region has 15 residues. Germline V gene lookup returns CDR1 MDHEN and CDR2 SYDVKM. The sequencing input was PBMCs. This clonotype was sampled from a middle-aged man in good health and CMV-seropositive. The genes are TRBV28 and TRBJ1-1, with 7 bases lining up with TRBD1. CDR3 nucleotide sequence: TGTGCCAGCATAATCCCGGGACAGAGGAAGACTGAAGCTTTCTTT. Protein product: CASIIPGQRKTEAFF.